These 22 T cell receptor beta chains originate from one sample sequenced in a study of long-term antiretroviral therapy in people with HIV. Version v3.0 of the immunoSEQ assay was performed at survey level. The method was immunoSEQ multiplex PCR; TCRdb's version includes in-frame clones alone and lacks a portion of them. The table records roughly 28,000 clones, more than 85% of them present only once. Sequencing used unsorted PBMCs, obtained 6.2 years after starting antiretroviral therapy. The receptors were sampled from a man aged 35 to 55 with HIV.

The chain couples TRBV7-8 to TRBJ2-7; D gene unclear. The CDR3 consists of 12 residues. The V and J ends lost 7 bases and 2 bases respectively, with 9 bases between them. Germline assignment: CDR1 SGHVS and CDR2 FQNEAQ. The CDR3 DNA reads as TGTGCCAGCACCGACCGAACCTACGAGCAGTACTTC. Its translation: CASTDRTYEQYF.

The chain uses TRBV6-6 and TRBJ1-1; no clear D. This CDR3 region has 14 residues. Germline assignment: CDR1 MNHNY and CDR2 SVGAGI (reference sequence). V lost 6 bases and J lost 5, with 16 bases in between. CDR3 amino acids: CASSQDPGRTEAFF. The CDR3 nucleotides read TGTGCCAGCAGCCAGGACCCGGGCAGGACTGAAGCTTTCTTT.

This clone was seen once. V gene TRBV6-5 combines with J gene TRBJ1-1; 7 bases match TRBD1. The CDR3 spans 16 residues. V dropped 0 bases and J dropped 5; count of bases not matched to a gene: 9. The germline gives CDR1 MNHEY, CDR2 SVGAGI. CDR3 coding DNA: TGTGCCAGCAGTTACTCGAGGGGGCCCGTGGGGACTGAAGCTTTCTTT. Amino acids: CASSYSRGPVGTEAFF.

The chain joins TRBV6-5 to TRBJ2-5; tentative D call: TRBD2 (7 bases). The length of the CDR3 is 13 residues. The V gene lost 5 bases and the J gene lost 5 bases, with 12 bases spanning the gap. Looked up from germline, CDR1 is MNHEY and CDR2 is SVGAGI. CDR3 in amino acids: CASSGGGLETQYF. The CDR3 coding sequence is TGTGCCAGCAGTGGCGGGGGCCTGGAGACCCAGTACTTC.

This chain uses TRBV18 with TRBJ2-3; D remains ambiguous. Germline-derived CDR1 and CDR2 are KGHSH and LQKENI. The ends were cut back, 6 bases at V and 2 bases at J, with 6 bases in the middle. This CDR3 comprises 12 residues. CDR3 residues: CASSASTDTQYF. The CDR3 bases are TGTGCCAGCTCGGCGTCCACAGATACGCAGTATTTT.

V usage is TRBV10-2 and J usage is TRBJ2-7; 12 nucleotides align to TRBD2. In germline, CDR1 is WSHSY, CDR2 SAAADI. This CDR3 is built from 16 residues. V was clipped by 5 bases and J by 4 bases; unmatched bases: 9. This chain's CDR3 is CASSPPQTSGRYEQYF. CDR3 bases: TGCGCCAGCAGTCCACCTCAGACTAGCGGGAGATACGAGCAGTACTTC.

CDR3 DNA sequence: TGTGCCAGCAGCTTAGGGGGGGTGAGCGAGCAGTTCTTC. The encoded protein is CASSLGGVSEQFF. The V and J genes are TRBV11-2 and TRBJ2-1; the D gene is possibly TRBD2 (6 bases). V lost 1 base, J lost 10 bases, and 11 bases lay in between. Germline V CDR1 and CDR2: SGHAT, FQNNGV. The CDR3 sequence is 13 residues long.

The V call is TRBV5-1, the J call TRBJ2-3, with D possibly being TRBD1 (5 bases). Germline values: CDR1 SGHRS, CDR2 YFSETQ. Between the trimmed V and J ends, which lost 1 base and 4 bases, there was a span of 13 bases. This CDR3 comprises 15 residues. The chain's CDR3 is CASSLFAGSADTQYF. For the CDR3, the DNA is TGCGCCAGCAGCTTGTTTGCAGGGTCTGCAGATACGCAGTATTTT.

This clone was detected once. V is TRBV11-2 and J is TRBJ1-4; TRBD1 matches 9 bases. CDR1 and CDR2 (germline): SGHAT, FQNNGV. V was clipped by 1 base and J by 7 bases; unmatched bases: 7. The CDR3 covers 16 residues. DNA of the CDR3: TGTGCCAGCAGCTTAGCGACAGGGGGTTATTCTGAAAAACTGTTTTTT. Translating it yields CASSLATGGYSEKLFF.

The rearrangement links TRBV6-5 to TRBJ1-5, with D tentatively TRBD1 (5 bases). V was trimmed by 0 bases and J by 7 bases, leaving 13 bases between them. CDR1 and CDR2 (germline): MNHEY, SVGAGI. This CDR3 spans 15 amino acids. CDR3 in amino acids: CASSYSKGLGQPQHF. The CDR3 nucleotides are TGTGCCAGCAGTTACTCGAAGGGGTTGGGACAGCCCCAGCATTTT.

This chain uses TRBV14 with TRBJ2-1; TRBD2 is a possible D gene (6 bases). Trimming took 1 base from V and 5 from J, leaving 12 bases between them. The CDR3 is made up of 15 amino acids. Per the germline V gene, CDR1 is SGHDN and CDR2 is FVKESK. The CDR3: CASSQVAGIDNEQFF. In DNA, the CDR3 is TGTGCCAGCAGCCAAGTGGCGGGAATCGACAATGAGCAGTTCTTC.

This chain links TRBV11-3 with TRBJ1-1; D possibly corresponds to TRBD1 (5 bases). The CDR3 runs to 13 residues. Trimming removed 4 bases at V and 2 bases at J, with 8 bases between. CDR1 and CDR2 from the germline V gene are SGHNT and YENEEA. The CDR3 here is CASSWDGNTEAFF. Here the CDR3 DNA reads TGTGCCAGCAGCTGGGACGGAAACACTGAAGCTTTCTTT.

As for this clone: One junction end does not reproduce the germline sequence, and a read error may be involved. The chain joins TRBV11-2 to TRBJ1-6; D may be TRBD1 (6 bases). CDR3 length: 13 residues. Germline V gene data show CDR1 as SGHAT and CDR2 as FQNNGV. The CDR3 protein is CASGLDRDSPLHF. The CDR3 DNA reads TGTGCCAGCGGCTTGGACAGAGATTCACCCCTCCACTTT.

This rearrangement joins TRBV5-1 to TRBJ2-5; 7 bases map to TRBD1. The CDR3 is 13 residues long. The germline V gene encodes CDR1 SGHRS and CDR2 YFSETQ. With 4 bases clipped from V and 3 bases from J, the junction kept 3 bases outside the gene matches. In DNA form, the CDR3 reads TGCGCCAGCAGCCTGGGACAGAAAGAGACCCAGTACTTC. Its protein product is CASSLGQKETQYF.

The chain couples TRBV6-5 to TRBJ2-7, with D possibly matching TRBD2 (6 bases). This CDR3 has 14 residues. V was cut by 2 bases and J by 7 bases, with 15 bases left in between. Germline assignment: CDR1 MNHEY and CDR2 SVGAGI. For the CDR3, the DNA is TGTGCCAGCAGTTACGTCCGGGACTCGGGAGAGCAGTACTTC. Translating it yields CASSYVRDSGEQYF.

The rearrangement links TRBV5-4 to TRBJ2-1, with 13 bases fitting TRBD2. The germline gives CDR1 SGHNT, CDR2 YYREEE (reference sequence). After removal of 5 bases from V and 0 bases from J, the junction contained 2 bases not matched to a gene. This CDR3 comprises 16 residues. The CDR3 spells CASSRTSGSSYNEQFF. The CDR3 nucleotides read TGTGCCAGCAGTCGGACTAGCGGGAGCTCCTACAATGAGCAGTTCTTC.

The rearrangement uses TRBV18 and TRBJ1-1; 12 bases align to TRBD1. Germline values: CDR1 KGHSH, CDR2 LQKENI. J was trimmed by 3 bases and V by 3 bases; bases with no gene match: 5. This CDR3 has 16 residues. CDR3 bases: TGTGCCAGCTCACCCAGGGGACAGGGGGCGGACACTGAAGCTTTCTTT. Its protein product is CASSPRGQGADTEAFF.

The chain has TRBV11-2 and TRBJ2-7; 11 positions match TRBD2. V lost 4 bases, J lost 2 bases, and 4 bases stayed unmatched. Germline CDR1 SGHAT, CDR2 FQNNGV. This CDR3 contains 15 residues. CDR3 DNA: TGTGCCAGCAGCTACACTAGCGGGGGAACCTACGAGCAGTACTTC. It encodes CASSYTSGGTYEQYF.

The CDR3 sequence: CASSSTTTSGRAEDTQYF. The CDR3 coding sequence is TGTGCCAGCAGCTCCACCACGACTAGCGGGAGGGCCGAAGATACGCAGTATTTT. This chain uses TRBV5-6 with TRBJ2-3, with 14 bases that match TRBD2. V shed 3 bases, J shed 5 bases, and the junction held 11 bases outside the gene matches. Germline values: CDR1 SGHDT, CDR2 YYEEEE. The CDR3 length is 18 residues.

The rearrangement joins TRBV19 to TRBJ2-4; D is possibly TRBD1 (5 bases). Germline loops: CDR1 LNHDA, CDR2 SQIVND (reference sequence). The CDR3 extends over 14 amino acids. The germline V and J ends were trimmed by 4 bases and 6 bases, with 13 bases remaining between them. DNA of the CDR3: TGTGCCAGTAGTACCCACATAGGGGCAAACATTCAGTACTTC. Its translation is CASSTHIGANIQYF.

A note on this clone: It is unclear where the CDR3 begins or ends on the DNA, so no DNA is shown, and the CDR3 is as TCRdb lists it. This chain links TRBV27 with TRBJ1-1. The CDR3 is 14 amino acids long, termini counted. Germline assignment: CDR1 MNHEY and CDR2 SMNVEV (reference sequence). The CDR3 here is CASSFGAGGTEAFF.

V and J are TRBV19 and TRBJ1-1; the D is unclear. Trimming left V 5 bases short and J 0 bases short, with 10 bases between. The V gene's germline CDR1 is LNHDA and CDR2 SQIVND (reference sequence). CDR3 length: 14 amino acids. The CDR3 reads CASSALTVNTEAFF. In DNA form, the CDR3 reads TGTGCCAGTAGTGCCCTAACGGTGAACACTGAAGCTTTCTTT.